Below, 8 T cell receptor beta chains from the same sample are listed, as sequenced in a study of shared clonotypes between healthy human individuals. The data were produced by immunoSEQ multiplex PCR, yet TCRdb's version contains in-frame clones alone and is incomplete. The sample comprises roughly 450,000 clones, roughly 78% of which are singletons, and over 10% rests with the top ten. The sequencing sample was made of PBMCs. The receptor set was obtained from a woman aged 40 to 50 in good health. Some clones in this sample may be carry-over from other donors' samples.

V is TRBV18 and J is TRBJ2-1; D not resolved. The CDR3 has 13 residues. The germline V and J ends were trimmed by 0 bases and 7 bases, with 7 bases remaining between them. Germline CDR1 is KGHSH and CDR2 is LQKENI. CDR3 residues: CASSPPRGNEQFF. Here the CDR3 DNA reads TGTGCCAGCTCACCACCCCGTGGTAATGAGCAGTTCTTC.

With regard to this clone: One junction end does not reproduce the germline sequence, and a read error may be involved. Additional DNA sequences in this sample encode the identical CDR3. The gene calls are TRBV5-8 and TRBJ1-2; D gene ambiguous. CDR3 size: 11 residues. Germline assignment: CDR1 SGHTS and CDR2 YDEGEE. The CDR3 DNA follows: TGTGCCAGCAGCTTGGTCACAGTCTACACCTTT. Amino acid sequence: CASSLVTVYTF.

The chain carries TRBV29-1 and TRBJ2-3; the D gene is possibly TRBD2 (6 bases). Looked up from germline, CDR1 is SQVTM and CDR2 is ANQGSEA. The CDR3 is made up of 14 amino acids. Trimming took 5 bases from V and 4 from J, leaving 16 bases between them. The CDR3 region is CSVSSGFGSDTQYF. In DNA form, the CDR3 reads TGCAGCGTTTCCAGCGGGTTCGGGTCAGATACGCAGTATTTT.

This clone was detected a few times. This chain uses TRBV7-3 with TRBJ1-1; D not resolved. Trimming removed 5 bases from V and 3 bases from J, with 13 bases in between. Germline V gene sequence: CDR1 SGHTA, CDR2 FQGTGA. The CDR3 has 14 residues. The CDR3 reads CASSISADDTEAFF. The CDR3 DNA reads TGTGCCAGCAGCATCTCAGCGGACGACACTGAAGCTTTCTTT.

The CDR3 DNA is TGTGCCAGCAGCCCAGGGGGTAGTCACGGCGGCATTCAGTACTTC. Translated, it gives CASSPGGSHGGIQYF. This rearrangement joins TRBV7-2 to TRBJ2-4; TRBD1 matches at 7 bases. The CDR3 extends over 15 amino acids. The J segment lost 9 bases and the V segment lost 5 bases, leaving 13 bases of the junction unmatched. The germline V gene has CDR1 SGHTA and CDR2 FQGNSA.

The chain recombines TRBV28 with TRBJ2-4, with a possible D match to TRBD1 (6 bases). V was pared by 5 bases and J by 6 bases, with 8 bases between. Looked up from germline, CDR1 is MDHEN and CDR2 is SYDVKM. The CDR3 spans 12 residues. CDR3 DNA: TGTGCCAGCAGTATACAGGGAAACATTCAGTACTTC. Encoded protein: CASSIQGNIQYF.

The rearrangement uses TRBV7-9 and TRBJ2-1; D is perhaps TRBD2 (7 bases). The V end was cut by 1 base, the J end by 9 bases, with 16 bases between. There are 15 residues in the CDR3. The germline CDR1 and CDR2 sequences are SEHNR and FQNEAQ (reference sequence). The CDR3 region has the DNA TGTGCCAGCAGCTTAGAGGGGCACAGGGAGGGTGAGCAGTTCTTC. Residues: CASSLEGHREGEQFF.

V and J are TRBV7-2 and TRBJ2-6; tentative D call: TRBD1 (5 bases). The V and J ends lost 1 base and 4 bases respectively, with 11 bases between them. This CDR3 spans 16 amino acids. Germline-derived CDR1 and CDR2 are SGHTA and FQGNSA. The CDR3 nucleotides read TGTGCCAGCAGCTTAGTGTCAGGGTTAGGGGCCAACGTCCTGACTTTC. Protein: CASSLVSGLGANVLTF.